A single sample gave rise to the 22 T cell receptor beta chains below, sequenced in a study of blood T cell repertoires in COVID-19 (dated by TCRdb to 2019 to 2021). The library came from the immunoSEQ multiplex PCR assay. The table comes from immuneACCESS by way of TCRdb, which keeps in-frame sequences with V and J called. Part of the clones is missing from these tables; in studies checked, under half for an unresolved V gene and the rest for unknown reasons. The sample table contains 200,000 to 250,000 clones; only one count was recorded for 60% to 85% of them. Around 5.1% of the sample is held by the ten biggest clonotypes. Sequencing was done on a sample of peripheral blood. These receptors were taken from a woman in her 70s with acute or convalescent COVID-19.

The rearrangement links TRBV5-1 to TRBJ2-1; TRBD2 matches 12 bases. Trimming took 7 bases from V and 8 from J; bases not matched to a gene: 10. This CDR3 is 15 amino acids long. In germline, CDR1 is SGHRS, CDR2 YFSETQ. The CDR3 DNA reads TGCGCCAGCCAGAGACTAGCGGGAGTTACAGATGAGCAGTTCTTC. Amino acids: CASQRLAGVTDEQFF.

V gene TRBV2 combines with J gene TRBJ1-2; 8 nucleotides line up with TRBD1. The length of the CDR3 is 13 residues. V dropped 10 bases and J dropped 3; count of bases not matched to a gene: 7. Germline V lookup: CDR1 SNHLY, CDR2 FYNNEI. The DNA of the CDR3 is TGTGCCACCGGGACAGGAAGAGACTATGGCTACACCTTC. Translating it yields CATGTGRDYGYTF.

This clone has only one observation. The rearrangement links TRBV3-1 (or the pseudogene TRBV3-2) to TRBJ1-1; 9 positions agree with TRBD1. CDR1 and CDR2 from the germline V gene are LGHDT and YNNKEL (reference sequence). The V gene end was trimmed by 0 bases and the J gene end by 9 bases; junction bases not matched to a gene: 8. This CDR3 has 15 residues. CDR3 coding DNA: TGTGCCAGCAGCCAAGATGGGGGGGGACAGGGTCAAGCTTTCTTT. It translates to CASSQDGGGQGQAFF.

The chain has TRBV4-1 and TRBJ2-3; 14 bases map to TRBD2. The germline gives CDR1 MGHRA, CDR2 YSYEKL. V lost 1 base, J lost 9 bases, and 9 bases stayed unmatched. The CDR3 covers 17 residues. CDR3: CASSQAPTSGRGETQYF. DNA for the CDR3: TGCGCCAGCAGCCAAGCGCCGACTAGCGGGAGGGGTGAGACGCAGTATTTT.

This clone was recorded only once. At the DNA level, this CDR3 is encoded by other sequences in the same sample as well. The chain carries TRBV2 and TRBJ1-5; tentative D call: TRBD1 (5 bases). This CDR3 contains 14 residues. Per germline, CDR1 SNHLY and CDR2 FYNNEI. V gave up 4 bases and J gave up 2 bases, with 9 bases separating them. DNA for the CDR3: TGTGCCAGCAGTGTGCAGGGCGGCAATCAGCCCCAGCATTTT. Its translation: CASSVQGGNQPQHF.

The rearrangement links TRBV9 to TRBJ2-7; D perhaps matches TRBD2 (5 bases). This CDR3 contains 15 residues. Germline lookup yields CDR1 SGDLS and CDR2 YYNGEE. V lost 3 bases, J lost 9 bases, and 22 bases lay in between. The chain's CDR3 is CASSAGSAAARGQYF. DNA of the CDR3: TGTGCCAGCAGCGCTGGGTCCGCAGCGGCTCGGGGGCAGTACTTC.

This chain links TRBV28 with TRBJ1-2, with TRBD1 as a possible D gene (6 bases). Per germline, CDR1 MDHEN and CDR2 SYDVKM. V gave up 3 bases and J gave up 8 bases, with 13 bases separating them. The CDR3 runs to 13 residues. CDR3 DNA: TGTGCCAGCAGTTTCCCAGGGGCGCGAGGCTACACCTTC. Its translation is CASSFPGARGYTF.

The chain uses TRBV6-5 and TRBJ1-2; no definite D call. V dropped 7 bases and J dropped 2 bases, with 8 bases sitting between them. The germline V gene encodes CDR1 MNHEY and CDR2 SVGAGI. This CDR3 has 12 amino acids. The chain's CDR3 is CASTTGNYGYTF. Written as DNA, the CDR3 is TGTGCCAGCACCACGGGGAACTATGGCTACACCTTC.

The V call is TRBV10-2, the J call TRBJ1-5, with TRBD1 identical over 7 bases. The germline V gene has CDR1 WSHSY and CDR2 SAAADI. The CDR3 length is 17 residues. The V segment lost 3 bases and the J segment 5 bases; nucleotides outside the gene matches: 13. CDR3 in amino acids: CASSESAGGRFHQPQHF. Written as DNA, the CDR3 is TGCGCCAGCAGTGAATCGGCAGGGGGTCGATTTCATCAGCCCCAGCATTTT.

V usage is TRBV18 and J usage is TRBJ2-7; D gene uncertain. This CDR3 contains 16 residues. V was cut by 3 bases and J by 2 bases, with 17 bases left in between. In germline, CDR1 is KGHSH, CDR2 LQKENI. CDR3: CASSPLLGSAAYEQYF. The CDR3 DNA follows: TGTGCCAGCTCACCCCTTCTAGGATCAGCCGCCTACGAGCAGTACTTC.

V is TRBV5-1 and J is TRBJ2-1; TRBD2 matches 7 bases. The CDR3 is 15 amino acids. V lost 6 bases to trimming and J lost 7 bases; unmatched junction nucleotides: 13. Per germline, CDR1 SGHRS and CDR2 YFSETQ. CDR3: CASIGLAGVTNEQFF. CDR3 in DNA: TGCGCCAGCATCGGACTGGCGGGAGTGACGAATGAGCAGTTCTTC.

V and J are TRBV27 and TRBJ2-3; no reliable D call. The CDR3 loop spans 14 amino acids. V was pared by 7 bases and J by 1 base, with 12 bases between. CDR1 is MNHEY, CDR2 SMNVEV, per germline (reference sequence). The CDR3 region is CASTGRVRTDTQYF. The CDR3 coding sequence is TGTGCCAGCACGGGTCGGGTACGCACAGATACGCAGTATTTT.

This clone was seen only once. The J gene is TRBJ2-3, the V gene TRBV5-5; D perhaps matches TRBD2 (5 bases). V gave up 4 bases and J gave up 4 bases, with 16 bases separating them. Germline V gives CDR1 SGHKS, CDR2 YYEKEE (reference sequence). The CDR3 loop spans 15 amino acids. CDR3 sequence reads: CASSLGPAAADTQYF. The CDR3 coding sequence is TGTGCCAGCAGCCTTGGACCAGCGGCGGCAGATACGCAGTATTTT.

This chain connects TRBV7-9 to TRBJ2-1, with 10 nucleotides matching TRBD1. The CDR3 is made up of 15 amino acids. The V gene's germline CDR1 is SEHNR and CDR2 FQNEAQ (reference sequence). The V gene end was trimmed by 3 bases and the J gene end by 6 bases; junction bases not matched to a gene: 5. The CDR3 DNA is TGTGCCAGCAGCTTCAGTTGGGACAGGGGCAATGAGCAGTTCTTC. As protein: CASSFSWDRGNEQFF.

The rearrangement links TRBV25-1 to TRBJ2-5, with TRBD1 matching 11 bases. The ends lost 0 bases at V and 9 bases at J; junction bases unmatched: 9. CDR1 and CDR2 (germline): MGHDK, SYGVNS. The CDR3 sequence is 16 residues long. The CDR3 protein is CASSEYRTGGEESQYF. The CDR3 coding sequence is TGTGCCAGCAGTGAATATAGGACAGGGGGCGAGGAGTCCCAGTACTTC. The variable domain in full, completed from reference TRBV25-1 and TRBJ2-5, reads EADIYQTPRYLVIGTGKKITLECSQTMGHDKMYWYQQDPGMELHLIHYSYGVNSTEKGDLSSESTVSRIRTEHFPLTLESARPSHTSQYLCASSEYRTGGEESQYFGPGTRLLVL.

This chain uses TRBV5-4 with TRBJ2-7; the match to TRBD2 covers 12 bases. Germline-derived CDR1 and CDR2 are SGHNT and YYREEE (reference sequence). V gave up 4 bases and J gave up 4 bases; unmatched junction bases: 6. The CDR3 spans 15 residues. CDR3 sequence (DNA): TGTGCCAGCAGCCCGACTAGCGGGAGACGGTACGAGCAGTACTTC. Its protein is CASSPTSGRRYEQYF.

Comment on this clone: The junction shows a germline mismatch at one end, possibly a read error. V and J are TRBV6-6 and TRBJ1-1; D not resolved. Looked up from germline, CDR1 is MNHNY and CDR2 is SVGAGI (reference sequence). There are 14 residues in the CDR3. The DNA of the CDR3 is TGTGCCAGCAGTTACTCCCCGGGAGACACTAAAGCTTTCTTT. Amino acid sequence: CASSYSPGDTKAFF.

The chain links TRBV24-1 to TRBJ2-1; TRBD2 matches 13 bases. Germline CDR1 KGHDR, CDR2 SFDVKD. The CDR3 is 16 residues long. V was clipped by 4 bases and J by 6 bases; unmatched bases: 5. The DNA of the CDR3 is TGTGCCACCAGTGACGCGGGACTAGCGGGACCCAATGAGCAGTTCTTC. Its translation is CATSDAGLAGPNEQFF.

V and J are TRBV25-1 and TRBJ2-7; 9 bases agree with TRBD1. Germline V CDR1 and CDR2: MGHDK, SYGVNS. V was clipped by 10 bases and J by 3 bases; unmatched bases: 7. The CDR3 has 13 amino acids. The CDR3 nucleotides are TGTGCCACCACAGGGGGCATGGGCTACGAGCAGTACTTC. It codes for CATTGGMGYEQYF.

This rearrangement joins TRBV19 to TRBJ2-7; no definite D call. Between the trimmed V and J ends, which lost 5 bases and 3 bases, there was a span of 11 bases. CDR1 LNHDA and CDR2 SQIVND come from the germline V gene (reference sequence). This CDR3 has 13 residues. The CDR3 DNA reads TGTGCCAGTAGTTTCGGAGTCCTCTACGAGCAGTACTTC. This encodes CASSFGVLYEQYF.

The J gene is TRBJ1-1, the V gene TRBV7-2; tentatively, D is TRBD1 (5 bases). The CDR3 length is 15 residues. CDR1 SGHTA and CDR2 FQGNSA come from the germline V gene. V lost 5 bases to trimming and J lost 0 bases, with 13 bases between them. CDR3 nucleotide sequence: TGTGCCAGCAGCGTCCGACAGCTGGTGAACACTGAAGCTTTCTTT. Its protein is CASSVRQLVNTEAFF.

This sequence joins TRBV18 and TRBJ2-5, with 9 bases fitting TRBD1. This CDR3 region has 16 residues. Trimming at V came to 2 bases and at J to 0 bases, leaving 4 bases not matched to a gene. CDR1 and CDR2 from the germline V gene are KGHSH and LQKENI. The DNA for the CDR3 is TGTGCCAGCTCACCAGGGACAGGGAGGTACCAAGAGACCCAGTACTTC. Amino acid sequence: CASSPGTGRYQETQYF.